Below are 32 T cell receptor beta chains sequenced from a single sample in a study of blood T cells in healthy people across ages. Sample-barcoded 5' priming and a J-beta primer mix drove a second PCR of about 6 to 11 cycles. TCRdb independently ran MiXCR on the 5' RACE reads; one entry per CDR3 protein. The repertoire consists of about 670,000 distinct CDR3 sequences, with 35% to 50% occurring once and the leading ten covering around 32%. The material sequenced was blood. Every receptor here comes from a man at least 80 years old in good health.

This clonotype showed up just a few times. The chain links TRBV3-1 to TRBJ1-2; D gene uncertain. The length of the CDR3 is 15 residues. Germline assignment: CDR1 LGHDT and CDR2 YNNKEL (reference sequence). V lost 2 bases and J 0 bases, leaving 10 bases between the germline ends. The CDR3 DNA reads TGTGCCAGCAGCCAATATTACAGAGCTAACTATGGCTACACCTTC. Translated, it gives CASSQYYRANYGYTF.

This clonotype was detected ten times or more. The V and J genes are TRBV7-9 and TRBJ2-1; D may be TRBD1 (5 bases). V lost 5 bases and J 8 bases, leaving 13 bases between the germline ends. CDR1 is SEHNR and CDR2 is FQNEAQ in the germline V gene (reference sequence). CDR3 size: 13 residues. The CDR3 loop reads CASSVWGRDEQFF. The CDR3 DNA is TGTGCCAGCAGCGTATGGGGCCGGGATGAGCAGTTCTTC.

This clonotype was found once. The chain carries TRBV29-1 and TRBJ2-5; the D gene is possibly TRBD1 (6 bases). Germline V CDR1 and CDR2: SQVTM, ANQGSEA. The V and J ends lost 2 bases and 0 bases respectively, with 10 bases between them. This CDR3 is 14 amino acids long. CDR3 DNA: TGCAGCGTTGAATGGGGGCAGTACCAAGAGACCCAGTACTTC. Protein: CSVEWGQYQETQYF. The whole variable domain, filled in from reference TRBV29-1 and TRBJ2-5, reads SAVISQKPSRDICQRGTSLTIQCQVDSQVTMMFWYRQQPGQSLTLIATANQGSEATYESGFVIDKFPISRPNLTFSTLTVSNMSPEDSSIYLCSVEWGQYQETQYFGPGTRLLVL.

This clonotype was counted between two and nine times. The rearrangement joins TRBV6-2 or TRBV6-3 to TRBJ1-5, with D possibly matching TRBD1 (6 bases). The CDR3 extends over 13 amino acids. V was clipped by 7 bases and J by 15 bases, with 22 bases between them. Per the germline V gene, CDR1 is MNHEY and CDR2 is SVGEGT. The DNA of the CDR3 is TGTGCCAGCACCCTCTCCGGGGGCAGAGCCCGGCATTTT. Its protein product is CASTLSGGRARHF.

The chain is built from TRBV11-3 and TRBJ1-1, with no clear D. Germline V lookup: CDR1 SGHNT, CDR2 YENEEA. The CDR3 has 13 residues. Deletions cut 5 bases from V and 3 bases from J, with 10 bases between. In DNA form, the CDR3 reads TGTGCCAGCAGCGTATGGGCCGACACTGAAGCTTTCTTT. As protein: CASSVWADTEAFF.

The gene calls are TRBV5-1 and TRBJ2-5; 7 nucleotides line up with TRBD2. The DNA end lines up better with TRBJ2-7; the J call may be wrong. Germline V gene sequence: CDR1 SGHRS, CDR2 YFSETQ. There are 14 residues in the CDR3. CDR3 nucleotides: TGCGCCAGCAGCTTGGAGCGGGGCCAAGACGAGCAGTACTTC. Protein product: CASSLERGQDEQYF.

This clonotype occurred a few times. CDR3 protein: CASSLERGRSYEQYF. The CDR3 DNA reads TGTGCCAGCAGTTTGGAGCGGGGCCGGTCATACGAGCAGTACTTC. The rearrangement uses TRBV27 and TRBJ2-7; 7 bases match TRBD2. V dropped 3 bases and J dropped 4; count of bases not matched to a gene: 9. The germline V gene encodes CDR1 MNHEY and CDR2 SMNVEV (reference sequence). The CDR3 extends over 15 amino acids.

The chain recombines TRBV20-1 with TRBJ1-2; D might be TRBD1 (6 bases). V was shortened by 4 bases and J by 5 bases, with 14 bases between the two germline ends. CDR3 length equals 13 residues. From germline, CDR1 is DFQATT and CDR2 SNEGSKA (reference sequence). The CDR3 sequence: CSATGAGAYGYTF. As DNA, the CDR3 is TGCAGTGCTACAGGGGCCGGAGCATATGGCTACACCTTC.

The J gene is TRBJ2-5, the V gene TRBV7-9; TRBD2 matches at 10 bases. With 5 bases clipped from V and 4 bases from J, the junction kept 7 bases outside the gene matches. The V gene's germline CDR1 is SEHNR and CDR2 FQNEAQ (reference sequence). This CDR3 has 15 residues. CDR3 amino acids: CASSPSGGAGETQYF. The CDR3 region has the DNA TGTGCCAGCAGCCCAAGCGGGGGGGCAGGAGAGACCCAGTACTTC.

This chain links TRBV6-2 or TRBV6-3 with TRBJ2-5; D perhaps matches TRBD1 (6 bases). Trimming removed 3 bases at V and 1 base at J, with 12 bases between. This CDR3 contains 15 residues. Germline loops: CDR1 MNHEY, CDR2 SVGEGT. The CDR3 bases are TGTGCCAGCAGTTATTCTGGACAGTCCCAAGAGACCCAGTACTTC. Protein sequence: CASSYSGQSQETQYF.

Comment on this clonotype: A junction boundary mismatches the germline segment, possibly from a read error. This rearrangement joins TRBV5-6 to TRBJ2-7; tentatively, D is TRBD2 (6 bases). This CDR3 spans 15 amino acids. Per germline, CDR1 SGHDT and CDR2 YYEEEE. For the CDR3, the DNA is TGTGTCAGCAGCTGGAGGGCAGGGATAAACTACGAGCAGTACTTC. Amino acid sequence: CVSSWRAGINYEQYF.

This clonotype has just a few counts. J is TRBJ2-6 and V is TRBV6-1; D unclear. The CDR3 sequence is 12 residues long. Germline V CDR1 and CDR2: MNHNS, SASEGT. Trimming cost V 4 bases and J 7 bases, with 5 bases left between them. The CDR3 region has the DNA TGTGCCAGCAGTGCGTCTGCCAACGTCCTGACTTTC. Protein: CASSASANVLTF.

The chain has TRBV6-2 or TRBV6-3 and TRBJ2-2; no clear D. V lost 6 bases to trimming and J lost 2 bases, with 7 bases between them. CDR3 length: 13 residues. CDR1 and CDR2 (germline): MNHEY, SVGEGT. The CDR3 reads CASRQDNTGELFF. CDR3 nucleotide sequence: TGTGCCAGCAGGCAGGATAACACCGGGGAGCTGTTTTTT.

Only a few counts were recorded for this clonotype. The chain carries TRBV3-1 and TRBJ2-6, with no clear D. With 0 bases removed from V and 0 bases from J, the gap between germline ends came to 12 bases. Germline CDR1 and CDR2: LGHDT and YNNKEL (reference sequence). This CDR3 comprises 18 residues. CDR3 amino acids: CASSQDGNTVSGANVLTF. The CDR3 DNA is TGTGCCAGCAGCCAAGATGGGAATACGGTCTCTGGGGCCAACGTCCTGACTTTC.

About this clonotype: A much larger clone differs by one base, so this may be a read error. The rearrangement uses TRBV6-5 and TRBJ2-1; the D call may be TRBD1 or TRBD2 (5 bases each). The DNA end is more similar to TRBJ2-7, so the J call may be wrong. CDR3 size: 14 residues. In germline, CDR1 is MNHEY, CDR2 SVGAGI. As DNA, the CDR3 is TGTGCCAGCAGCTACCGGAGTCGGGGCGACGAGCAGTACTTC. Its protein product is CASSYRSRGDEQYF.

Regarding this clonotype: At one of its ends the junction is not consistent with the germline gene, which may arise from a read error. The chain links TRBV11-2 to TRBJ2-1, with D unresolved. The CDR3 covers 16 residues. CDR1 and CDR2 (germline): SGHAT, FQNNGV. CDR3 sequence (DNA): TGTGCCAGCGGCTTAGGAAGCCCCGGCCCCTACAATGAGCAGTTCTTC. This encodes CASGLGSPGPYNEQFF.

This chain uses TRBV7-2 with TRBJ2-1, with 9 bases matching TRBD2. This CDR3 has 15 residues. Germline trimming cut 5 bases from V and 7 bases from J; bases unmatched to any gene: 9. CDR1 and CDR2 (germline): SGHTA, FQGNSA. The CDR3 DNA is TGTGCCAGCAGCACAGTAGCGGGAGATGTAAATGAGCAGTTCTTC. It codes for CASSTVAGDVNEQFF.

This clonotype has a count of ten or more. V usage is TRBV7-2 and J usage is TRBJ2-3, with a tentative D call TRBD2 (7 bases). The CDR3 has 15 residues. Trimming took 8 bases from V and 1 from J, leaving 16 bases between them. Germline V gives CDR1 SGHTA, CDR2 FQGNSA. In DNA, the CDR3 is TGTGCCAGCCGCCCCCCCGGGGGGCGCACAGATACGCAGTATTTT. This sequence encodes CASRPPGGRTDTQYF.

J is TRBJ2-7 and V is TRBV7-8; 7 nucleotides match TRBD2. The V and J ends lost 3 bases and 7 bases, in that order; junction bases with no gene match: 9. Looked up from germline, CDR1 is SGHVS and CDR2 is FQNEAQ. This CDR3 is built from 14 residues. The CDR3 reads CASSFRAGVEEQYF. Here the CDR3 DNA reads TGTGCCAGCAGCTTCAGGGCGGGAGTCGAGGAGCAGTACTTC.

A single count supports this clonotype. The CDR3 nucleotides are TGCGCCAGCAGCTGGACTTTGGACAGGGGCGAGCAGTTCTTC. It specifies CASSWTLDRGEQFF. This chain joins TRBV5-1 and TRBJ2-1; TRBD1 matches at 9 bases. V shed 3 bases and J 10 bases; nucleotides not matched to a gene: 8. The CDR3 runs to 14 residues. Germline V gene sequence: CDR1 SGHRS, CDR2 YFSETQ.

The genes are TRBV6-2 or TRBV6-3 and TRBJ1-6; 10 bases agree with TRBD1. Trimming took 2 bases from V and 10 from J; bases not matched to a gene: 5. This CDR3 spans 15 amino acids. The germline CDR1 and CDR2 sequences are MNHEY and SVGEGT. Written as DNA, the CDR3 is TGTGCCAGCAGTTACGAGGGACAGGGGCGGTCACCCCTCCACTTT. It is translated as CASSYEGQGRSPLHF.

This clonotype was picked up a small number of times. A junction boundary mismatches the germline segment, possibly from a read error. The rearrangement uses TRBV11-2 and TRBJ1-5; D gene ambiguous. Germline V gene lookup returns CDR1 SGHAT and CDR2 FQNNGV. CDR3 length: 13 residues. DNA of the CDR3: TGTGCCAGCAGCGTAGAGTGGGATCAGCCCCAGCATTTT. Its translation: CASSVEWDQPQHF.

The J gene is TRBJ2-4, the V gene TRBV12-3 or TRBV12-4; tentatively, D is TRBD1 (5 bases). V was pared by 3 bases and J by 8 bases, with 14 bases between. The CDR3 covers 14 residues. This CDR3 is CASSFPDTGYIQYF. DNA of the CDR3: TGTGCCAGCAGTTTCCCTGATACAGGTTACATTCAGTACTTC.

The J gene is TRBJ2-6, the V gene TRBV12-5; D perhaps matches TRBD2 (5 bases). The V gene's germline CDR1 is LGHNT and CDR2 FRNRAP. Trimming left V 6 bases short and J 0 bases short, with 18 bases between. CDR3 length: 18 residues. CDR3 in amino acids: CASGPRGSASSGANVLTF. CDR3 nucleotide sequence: TGTGCTAGTGGCCCCCGGGGTAGCGCTAGCTCTGGGGCCAACGTCCTGACTTTC. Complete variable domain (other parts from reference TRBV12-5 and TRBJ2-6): DARVTQTPRHKVTEMGQEVTMRCQPILGHNTVFWYRQTMMQGLELLAYFRNRAPLDDSGMPKDRFSAEMPDATLATLKIQPSEPRDSAVYFCASGPRGSASSGANVLTFGAGSRLTVL.

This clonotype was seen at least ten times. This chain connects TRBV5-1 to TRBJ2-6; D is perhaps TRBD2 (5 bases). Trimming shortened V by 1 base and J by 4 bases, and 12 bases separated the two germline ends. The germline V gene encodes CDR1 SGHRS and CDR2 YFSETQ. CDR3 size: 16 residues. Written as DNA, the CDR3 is TGCGCCAGCAGCTTGTATCGAGGGCTCGGGGCCAACGTCCTGACTTTC. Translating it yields CASSLYRGLGANVLTF.

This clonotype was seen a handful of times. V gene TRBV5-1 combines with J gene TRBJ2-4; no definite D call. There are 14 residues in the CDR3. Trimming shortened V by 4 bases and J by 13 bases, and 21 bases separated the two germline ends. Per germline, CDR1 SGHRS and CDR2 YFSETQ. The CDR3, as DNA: TGCGCCAGCAGCGCGGAACCTGCGACACCAGACCAGTACTTC. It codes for CASSAEPATPDQYF.

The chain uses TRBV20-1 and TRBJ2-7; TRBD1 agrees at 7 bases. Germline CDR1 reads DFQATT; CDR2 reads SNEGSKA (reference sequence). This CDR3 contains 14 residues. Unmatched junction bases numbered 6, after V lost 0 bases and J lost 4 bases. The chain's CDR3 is CSARDEGARYEQYF. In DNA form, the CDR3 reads TGCAGTGCTAGAGATGAGGGGGCGAGGTACGAGCAGTACTTC.

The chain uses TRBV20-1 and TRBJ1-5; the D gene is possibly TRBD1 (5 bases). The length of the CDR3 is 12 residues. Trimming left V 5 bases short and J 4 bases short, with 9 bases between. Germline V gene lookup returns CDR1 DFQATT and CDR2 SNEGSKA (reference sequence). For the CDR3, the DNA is TGCAGTGCTTGCCGGGGGAATCAGCCCCAGCATTTT. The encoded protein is CSACRGNQPQHF.

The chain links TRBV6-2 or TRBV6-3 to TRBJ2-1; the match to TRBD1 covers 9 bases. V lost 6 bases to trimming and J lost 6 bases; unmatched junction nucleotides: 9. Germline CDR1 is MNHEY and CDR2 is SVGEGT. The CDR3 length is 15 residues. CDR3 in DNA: TGTGCCAGCAGCAAAACAGGGGGCTCCCGCAATGAGCAGTTCTTC. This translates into CASSKTGGSRNEQFF.

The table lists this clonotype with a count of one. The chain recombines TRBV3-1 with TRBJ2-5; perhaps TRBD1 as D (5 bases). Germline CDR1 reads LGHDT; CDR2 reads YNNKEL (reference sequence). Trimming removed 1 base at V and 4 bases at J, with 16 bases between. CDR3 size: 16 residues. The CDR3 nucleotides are TGTGCCAGCAGCCAAGTATGGCAGGGTGCAAGAGAGACCCAGTACTTC. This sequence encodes CASSQVWQGARETQYF.

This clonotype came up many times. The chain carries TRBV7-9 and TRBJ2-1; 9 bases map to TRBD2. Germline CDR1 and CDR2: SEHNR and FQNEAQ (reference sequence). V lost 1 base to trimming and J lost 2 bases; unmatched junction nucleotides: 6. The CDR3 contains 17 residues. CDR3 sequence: CASSLGASGNTYNEQFF. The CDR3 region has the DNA TGTGCCAGCAGCTTAGGTGCTAGCGGGAATACCTACAATGAGCAGTTCTTC.

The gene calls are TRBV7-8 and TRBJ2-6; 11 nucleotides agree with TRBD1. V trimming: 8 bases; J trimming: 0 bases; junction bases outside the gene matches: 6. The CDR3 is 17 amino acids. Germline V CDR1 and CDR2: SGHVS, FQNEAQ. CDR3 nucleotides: TGTGCCAGCCGGGGACAGGGGGGATTCTCTGGGGCCAACGTCCTGACTTTC. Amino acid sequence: CASRGQGGFSGANVLTF.